The 24 T cell receptor beta chains reported below all come from one sample, sequenced in a study of Graves' ophthalmopathy and Graves' hyperthyroidism. From RNA, the CDR3 regions of TCR beta chains were amplified and sequenced. HTBI primers primed a first-round RT-PCR, and a second-round multiplex PCR followed. In TCRdb, the multiplex PCR reads were re-called with MiXCR into one record per CDR3 protein. The sample includes roughly 1.1 million distinct CDR3 sequences, 36% of them seen just once. The sequenced sample was peripheral blood or thyroid tissue (not recorded which). The receptors stem from an adult man with Graves' hyperthyroidism.

The J gene is TRBJ1-5, the V gene TRBV29-1; D call uncertain. This CDR3 has 15 residues. CDR1 is SQVTM, CDR2 ANQGSEA, per germline. The ends were cut back, 0 bases at V and 11 bases at J, with 20 bases in the middle. The CDR3 coding sequence is TGCAGCGTTGAAGATCGGGCTGCCCCCCAAGAGACCCAGCATTTT. This codes for CSVEDRAAPQETQHF.

This clonotype was found a few times. This sequence joins TRBV5-1 and TRBJ2-7; perhaps TRBD2 as D (5 bases). CDR1 SGHRS and CDR2 YFSETQ come from the germline V gene. This CDR3 region has 15 residues. Trimming left V 4 bases short and J 4 bases short, with 18 bases between. The CDR3 DNA sequence: TGCGCCAGCAGCCCTATAGGCCGGGAAGGGTACGAGCAGTACTTC. As protein: CASSPIGREGYEQYF.

This clonotype was counted between two and nine times. This could be a read error, since a much larger clone is one nucleotide away. No conserved phenylalanine or tryptophan ends this CDR3, so it is likely a read error. The rearrangement joins TRBV2 to TRBJ2-7; 8 nucleotides align to TRBD1. The CDR3 length is 14 residues. V lost 6 bases, J lost 2 bases, and 6 bases stayed unmatched. Germline CDR1 and CDR2: SNHLY and FYNNEI. The CDR3 sequence: CASSYRDRTYEQYL. CDR3 nucleotide sequence: TGTGCCAGCAGCTATCGGGACAGGACCTACGAGCAGTACCTC.

This clonotype was counted many times. This chain uses TRBV11-2 with TRBJ2-7; 7 bases match TRBD2. CDR1 is SGHAT, CDR2 FQNNGV, per germline. This CDR3 has 14 amino acids. The V and J ends lost 1 base and 2 bases, in that order; junction bases with no gene match: 2. CDR3 DNA sequence: TGTGCCAGCAGCTTAGGGGACTACACCTACGAGCAGTACTTC. This gives the protein CASSLGDYTYEQYF.

V is TRBV29-1 and J is TRBJ2-3, with D possibly matching TRBD2 (6 bases). V lost 7 bases, J lost 2 bases, and 10 bases lay in between. From germline, CDR1 is SQVTM and CDR2 ANQGSEA. The CDR3 extends over 12 amino acids. CDR3 in amino acids: CSAGTYTDTQYF. DNA for the CDR3: TGCAGCGCCGGGACTTACACAGATACGCAGTATTTT.

The genes are TRBV6-2 or TRBV6-3 and TRBJ2-2, with D possibly TRBD1 on 5 matching bases. Trimming took 4 bases from V and 7 from J, leaving 19 bases between them. This CDR3 has 16 residues. Germline V gene lookup returns CDR1 MNHEY and CDR2 SVGEGT. CDR3 protein: CASSSPGLSLGGELFF. CDR3 bases: TGTGCCAGCAGTTCCCCAGGGCTCAGTCTCGGCGGGGAGCTGTTTTTT.

The chain uses TRBV18 and TRBJ2-2; D is possibly TRBD1 (6 bases). CDR3 size: 16 residues. V shed 3 bases and J shed 5 bases, with 16 bases lying between them. Germline lookup yields CDR1 KGHSH and CDR2 LQKENI. CDR3 loop: CASSPAAGADTGELFF. Written as DNA, the CDR3 is TGTGCCAGCTCACCGGCGGCAGGGGCTGATACCGGGGAGCTGTTTTTT.

This clonotype was observed at least ten times. The rearrangement uses TRBV4-1 and TRBJ2-7; 9 nucleotides align to TRBD1. The junction had 7 bases not matched to a gene; V was cut back by 1 base and J by 3 bases. The CDR3 sequence is 16 residues long. Per germline, CDR1 MGHRA and CDR2 YSYEKL. The CDR3 region is CASSQARTGEGYEQYF. The CDR3 nucleotides read TGCGCCAGCAGCCAAGCGAGGACAGGGGAAGGCTACGAGCAGTACTTC.

With regard to this clonotype: A much larger clonotype is one base distant, so this may be a read error. The genes are TRBV9 and TRBJ1-2, with 10 bases that match TRBD1. V trimming: 1 base; J trimming: 5 bases; junction bases outside the gene matches: 8. Looked up from germline, CDR1 is SGDLS and CDR2 is YYNGEE. The CDR3 spans 16 residues. DNA of the CDR3: TGTGCCAGCAGCGTACCGGGACAGGGGTTGTTGTATGGCTACACCTTC. Amino acids: CASSVPGQGLLYGYTF.

There are a few counts of this clonotype. The CDR3 region is CASSRTGAKSRFQETQYF. In nucleotides, the CDR3 is TGCGCCAGCAGCCGGACAGGGGCCAAGTCCCGGTTCCAAGAGACCCAGTACTTC. This sequence joins TRBV5-1 and TRBJ2-5, with 9 bases that match TRBD1. In germline, CDR1 is SGHRS, CDR2 YFSETQ. This CDR3 comprises 18 residues. Trimming at V came to 4 bases and at J to 1 base, leaving 14 bases not matched to a gene.

The chain couples TRBV7-6 to TRBJ1-1, with D possibly being TRBD1 (5 bases). Trimming removed 7 bases from V and 5 bases from J, with 14 bases in between. The CDR3 totals 13 residues. The germline CDR1 and CDR2 sequences are SGHVS and FNYEAQ. The CDR3 reads CASTDTGGTEAFF. The CDR3, as DNA: TGTGCCAGCACCGACACCGGGGGAACTGAAGCTTTCTTT.

This clonotype was detected many times. The chain uses TRBV2 and TRBJ2-2; no firm D call. CDR1 is SNHLY and CDR2 is FYNNEI in the germline V gene. CDR3 size: 11 residues. The germline V and J ends were trimmed by 5 bases and 6 bases, with 4 bases remaining between them. The chain's CDR3 is CASSYSGELFF. Written as DNA, the CDR3 is TGTGCCAGCAGTTACTCCGGGGAGCTGTTTTTT.

This clonotype was detected ten times or more. The chain joins TRBV7-9 to TRBJ1-5, with D tentatively TRBD1 (5 bases). The V gene's germline CDR1 is SEHNR and CDR2 FQNEAQ (reference sequence). Trimming cost V 5 bases and J 3 bases, with 20 bases left between them. The CDR3 is made up of 17 amino acids. The CDR3 protein is CASSPLGQVGNNQPQHF. The CDR3 nucleotides read TGTGCCAGCAGCCCACTCGGACAAGTGGGGAACAATCAGCCCCAGCATTTT.

The rearrangement joins TRBV7-2 to TRBJ2-2; 9 positions agree with TRBD1. CDR3 length: 17 residues. Germline CDR1 SGHTA, CDR2 FQGNSA. The J segment lost 9 bases and the V segment lost 2 bases, leaving 13 bases of the junction unmatched. The CDR3 DNA sequence: TGTGCCAGCAGCTTATATGGGACAGGGATGATTCTACGGGAGCTGTTTTTT. Its translation: CASSLYGTGMILRELFF.

This clonotype was seen at least ten times. The chain employs TRBV20-1 and TRBJ2-7; unclear D gene. Germline V gene lookup returns CDR1 DFQATT and CDR2 SNEGSKA (reference sequence). CDR3 length: 14 residues. V lost 4 bases, J lost 3 bases, and 16 bases lay in between. Here the CDR3 DNA reads TGCAGTGCTAAGTTCAGCCCCTTGAGCTACGAGCAGTACTTC. This codes for CSAKFSPLSYEQYF.

As regards this clonotype: One end of the junction does not line up with germline, which may come from a read error. The chain has TRBV7-9 and TRBJ2-7; D is possibly TRBD2 (6 bases). CDR1 is SEHNR and CDR2 is FQNEAQ in the germline V gene (reference sequence). The CDR3 consists of 16 residues. CDR3 sequence: CASSQDRASAHYEQYF. The CDR3 DNA follows: TGCGCCAGCAGCCAAGATCGGGCTAGCGCCCACTACGAGCAGTACTTC.

In its sample, this clonotype was seen many times. The chain has TRBV5-1 and TRBJ2-7; TRBD2 aligns across 10 bases. The V segment lost 7 bases and the J segment 5 bases; nucleotides outside the gene matches: 6. The CDR3 is 13 residues long. Germline V gives CDR1 SGHRS, CDR2 YFSETQ. The CDR3 is CASRSSGRNEQYF. The CDR3 DNA reads TGCGCCAGCCGGAGTAGCGGGAGGAACGAGCAGTACTTC.

V usage is TRBV9 and J usage is TRBJ2-5, with D tentatively TRBD1 or TRBD2 (5 bases each). The CDR3 has 15 amino acids. CDR1 is SGDLS, CDR2 YYNGEE, per germline. Trimming removed 3 bases at V and 4 bases at J, with 16 bases between. The CDR3 nucleotides are TGTGCCAGCAGCGGGGGGACCGTACCAGGAGAGACCCAGTACTTC. It yields the protein CASSGGTVPGETQYF.

V and J are TRBV25-1 and TRBJ2-5; 7 bases match TRBD1. The germline V gene has CDR1 MGHDK and CDR2 SYGVNS. The CDR3 totals 16 residues. V shed 3 bases and J 0 bases; nucleotides not matched to a gene: 7. The CDR3 loop is CASSEYRGSHQETQYF. The CDR3 coding sequence is TGTGCCAGCAGTGAGTACAGGGGATCCCACCAAGAGACCCAGTACTTC.

This clonotype was seen only once. The chain couples TRBV10-3 to TRBJ2-5, with 11 nucleotides matching TRBD1. The CDR3 consists of 13 residues. Germline V lookup: CDR1 ENHRY, CDR2 SYGVKD. V was pared by 2 bases and J by 11 bases, with 4 bases of the junction left unmatched. The CDR3 here is CAISEGQGATQYF. The CDR3 nucleotides read TGTGCCATCAGTGAGGGACAGGGGGCGACTCAGTACTTC.

The V gene is TRBV3-1, the J gene TRBJ1-2; 8 nucleotides line up with TRBD1. CDR1 LGHDT and CDR2 YNNKEL come from the germline V gene (reference sequence). CDR3 length: 15 amino acids. V gave up 1 base and J gave up 5 bases; unmatched junction bases: 6. The CDR3 sequence: CASSQGQGAGYGYTF. CDR3 DNA sequence: TGTGCCAGCAGCCAAGGGCAGGGGGCAGGTTATGGCTACACCTTC.

There are many counts of this clonotype. The chain recombines TRBV25-1 with TRBJ2-5; no definite D call. The CDR3 spans 14 residues. Germline V gene lookup returns CDR1 MGHDK and CDR2 SYGVNS. V was trimmed by 1 base and J by 5 bases, leaving 11 bases between them. The DNA of the CDR3 is TGTGCCAGCAGTGAATCCCGGAGCCGGGAGACCCAGTACTTC. Translation gives CASSESRSRETQYF.

The J gene is TRBJ1-2, the V gene TRBV10-3; D gene ambiguous. CDR1 ENHRY and CDR2 SYGVKD come from the germline V gene. This CDR3 spans 17 amino acids. The V end lost 2 bases, the J end lost 0 bases, and 16 bases lay between the germline ends. CDR3 loop: CAISELDVKPPNYGYTF. CDR3 bases: TGTGCCATCAGTGAGCTGGACGTTAAACCGCCTAACTATGGCTACACCTTC.

This clonotype was observed many times. This chain connects TRBV12-3 or TRBV12-4 to TRBJ2-7; D remains ambiguous. Trimming took 0 bases from V and 2 from J, leaving 5 bases between them. The CDR3 runs to 13 residues. The CDR3 sequence is CASSLAAAYEQYF. The CDR3 nucleotides read TGTGCCAGCAGTTTAGCGGCTGCCTACGAGCAGTACTTC.